This is a list of T cell receptor beta chains from one sample in a study of early T cells in non-severe SARS-CoV-2 infection. In TCRdb, the 5' RACE reads were re-called with MiXCR into one record per CDR3 protein. The sample holds just under 60,000 distinct CDR3 sequences; about 8% are singletons and the top ten take 3% to 4%. Material for sequencing was whole blood. The receptor source for this set is an adult who was a healthcare worker with PCR-confirmed SARS-CoV-2 infection or an uninfected control (not recorded which). CDR3s include the opening cysteine and the closing phenylalanine or tryptophan. A D gene is named only where the DNA matches it firmly. Clone size is stated in some rows and not others, as once, few, many or a class when expanded.

V gene: TRBV19
D gene: NA
clone size: NA
J gene: TRBJ2-1
CDR3 length: 15
CDR3 DNA: TGTGCCAGTAGTCCCCAGATGTTAGGGAACGATGAGCAGTTCTTC
CDR3 protein: CASSPQMLGNDEQFF

V gene: TRBV7-9
D gene: NA
clone size: many
J gene: TRBJ1-5
CDR3 length: 13
CDR3 DNA: TGTGCCAGCAGTTTGGGGGACAATCAGCCCCAGCATTTT
CDR3 protein: CASSLGDNQPQHF

V gene: TRBV6-1
D gene: NA
clone size: few
J gene: TRBJ1-2
CDR3 length: 13
CDR3 DNA: TGTGCCAGCAGTGATGCAGGGTACTATGGCTACACCTTC
CDR3 protein: CASSDAGYYGYTF

V gene: TRBV20-1
D gene: TRBD2
clone size: many
J gene: TRBJ2-7
CDR3 length: 13
CDR3 DNA: TGCAGTGCTCCTCGCGGGAGGGCCTCCGAGCAGTACTTC
CDR3 protein: CSAPRGRASEQYF

V gene: TRBV12-3/TRBV12-4
D gene: NA
clone size: many
J gene: TRBJ2-7
CDR3 length: 13
CDR3 DNA: TGTGCCAGCAGCAGTCGGACCACGGGCGAGCAGTACTTC
CDR3 protein: CASSSRTTGEQYF

V gene: TRBV10-2
D gene: TRBD1
clone size: NA
J gene: TRBJ1-1
CDR3 length: 14
CDR3 DNA: TGCGCCAGCAGTGACAGGGGGCGGAACACTGAAGCTTTCTTT
CDR3 protein: CASSDRGRNTEAFF

V gene: TRBV5-4
D gene: NA
clone size: NA
J gene: TRBJ1-2
CDR3 length: 15
CDR3 DNA: TGTGCCAGCAGCCTGAAGATGGGGGGGAGTAACGGCTACACCTTC
CDR3 protein: CASSLKMGGSNGYTF

V gene: TRBV18
D gene: TRBD2
clone size: many
J gene: TRBJ2-7
CDR3 length: 16
CDR3 DNA: TGTGCCAGCTCACCGACTAGCGGGACGGTTTCCCTCGAGCAGTACTTC
CDR3 protein: CASSPTSGTVSLEQYF

V gene: TRBV20-1
D gene: NA
clone size: few
J gene: TRBJ1-6
CDR3 length: 16
CDR3 DNA: TGCAGTGCCCAAGACCCGGCGGGGGTCGGCAATTCACCCCTCCACTTT
CDR3 protein: CSAQDPAGVGNSPLHF

V gene: TRBV18
D gene: NA
clone size: NA
J gene: TRBJ2-5
CDR3 length: 15
CDR3 DNA: TGTGCCAGCTCACCAACCCGATCTGGACAAGAGACCCAGTACTTC
CDR3 protein: CASSPTRSGQETQYF

V gene: TRBV28
D gene: TRBD1
clone size: NA
J gene: TRBJ2-3
CDR3 length: 15
CDR3 DNA: TGTGCCAGCAGTCTCGGGACAGGCAGCACAGATACGCAGTATTTT
CDR3 protein: CASSLGTGSTDTQYF

V gene: TRBV5-4
D gene: TRBD2
clone size: few
J gene: TRBJ2-7
CDR3 length: 15
CDR3 DNA: TGTGCCAGCAGCCCGACTAGCGGGATGACATACGAGCAGTACTTC
CDR3 protein: CASSPTSGMTYEQYF

V gene: TRBV28
D gene: NA
clone size: many
J gene: TRBJ2-5
CDR3 length: 13
CDR3 DNA: TGTGCCAGCAGTTTGGCAGGTAGAGAGACCCAGTACTTC
CDR3 protein: CASSLAGRETQYF

V gene: TRBV10-1
D gene: NA
clone size: few
J gene: TRBJ1-1
CDR3 length: 13
CDR3 DNA: TGCGCCAGCAGTGAGAGGGGGAACACTGAAGCTTTCTTT
CDR3 protein: CASSERGNTEAFF

V gene: TRBV7-9
D gene: NA
clone size: NA
J gene: TRBJ2-7
CDR3 length: 15
CDR3 DNA: TGTGCCAGCAGCTTAGTTGATGGCACACTAACCGAGCAGTACTTC
CDR3 protein: CASSLVDGTLTEQYF

V gene: TRBV21-1
D gene: NA
clone size: many
J gene: TRBJ2-2
CDR3 length: 16
CDR3 DNA: TGTGCCAGCAGCAAAGGCCTAGCGGGAGGCACCGGGGAGCTGTTTTTT
CDR3 protein: CASSKGLAGGTGELFF

V gene: TRBV5-1
D gene: NA
clone size: NA
J gene: TRBJ2-3
CDR3 length: 12
CDR3 DNA: TGCGCCAGCAGCGCTCAGACAGATACGCAGTATTTT
CDR3 protein: CASSAQTDTQYF

V gene: TRBV28
D gene: NA
clone size: many
J gene: TRBJ1-1
CDR3 length: 13
CDR3 DNA: TGTGCCATAGCCGCGTCGACCGGGACTGAAGCTTTCTTT
CDR3 protein: CAIAASTGTEAFF

V gene: TRBV5-4
D gene: TRBD1
clone size: NA
J gene: TRBJ2-5
CDR3 length: 15
CDR3 DNA: TGTGCCAGCAGCTCGGGACAGGGGGCGCGTGGGACCCAGTACTTC
CDR3 protein: CASSSGQGARGTQYF

V gene: TRBV20-1
D gene: NA
clone size: NA
J gene: TRBJ2-7
CDR3 length: 14
CDR3 DNA: TGCAGTGCTAGAGGGCCGGGACAATTCTACGAGCAGTACTTC
CDR3 protein: CSARGPGQFYEQYF

V gene: TRBV2
D gene: TRBD2
clone size: NA
J gene: TRBJ2-5
CDR3 length: 11
CDR3 DNA: TGTGCCAGCAGCGGGGGGGAAGCCCAGTACTTC
CDR3 protein: CASSGGEAQYF

V gene: TRBV5-8
D gene: TRBD1
clone size: NA
J gene: TRBJ2-3
CDR3 length: 14
CDR3 DNA: TGTGCCAGCAGCTTGGACAGGGGAAGGGGTACGCAGTATTTT
CDR3 protein: CASSLDRGRGTQYF

V gene: TRBV5-6
D gene: TRBD1
clone size: NA
J gene: TRBJ2-2
CDR3 length: 16
CDR3 DNA: TGTGCCAGCAGCCCTCCGGGACAGGGTTACACCGGGGAGCTGTTTTTT
CDR3 protein: CASSPPGQGYTGELFF

V gene: TRBV19
D gene: TRBD1
clone size: many
J gene: TRBJ1-1
CDR3 length: 14
CDR3 DNA: TGTGCCAGTAGCTCTGGACAGGCTAACACTGAAGCTTTCTTT
CDR3 protein: CASSSGQANTEAFF

V gene: TRBV20-1
D gene: NA
clone size: many
J gene: TRBJ2-7
CDR3 length: 13
CDR3 DNA: TGCAGTGCTAGAGTTGAACCCTCCTACGAGCAGTACTTC
CDR3 protein: CSARVEPSYEQYF